This TCR beta chain emerged from a study of regulatory T cells in long-lasting Graves disease. On the study more broadly: Antithyroid drugs had been taken by newly diagnosed Graves' patients for under 3 months. Study-level points and caveats: Less diverse TCR repertoires were seen in persistent Graves' patients than in newly diagnosed ones.

Per germline, CDR1 SGHRS and CDR2 YFSETQ. The CDR3 covers 15 residues. Both iRepertoire HTBI primers and Arm-PCR of CDR3 regions were used to build the TCR beta libraries. TCRdb passed the multiplex PCR reads through MiXCR, listing each CDR3 protein once. This table has 550,000 to 650,000 distinct CDR3 sequences, around 15% appearing once. For this clonotype: Its antigen is undetermined.

This sample's time point: newly diagnosed GD, antithyroid drugs for less than 3 months. PBMC-derived RNA was used for the TCR library. A peripheral blood sample, around 8.5 milliliters in volume, was drawn into EDTA tubes. The sample was also reused in another study, on T cells in Graves' hyperthyroidism and ophthalmopathy.

The sample here was peripheral blood mononuclear cells (PBMCs), taken at new diagnosis, from a patient treated with antithyroid drugs. The chain joins TRBV5-1 to TRBJ2-1; D call uncertain. TRBJ2-3 matches the DNA end more closely, so the J call is doubtful. The sequence was collected from a man aged 18-30 years with Graves disease. This CDR3 is CASSLVDTPTDTQYF. CDR3 DNA: TGCGCCAGCAGCTTGGTTGATACCCCCACAGATACGCAGTATTTT.